Below are 30 T cell receptor beta chains sequenced from a single sample in a study of Graves' ophthalmopathy and Graves' hyperthyroidism. The authors amplified TCR beta CDR3 regions, and they did so from RNA transcripts for repertoire sequencing. Amplification began with first-round RT-PCR using HTBI primers, then second-round multiplex PCR was performed. One entry per CDR3 protein, called by TCRdb with MiXCR from the multiplex PCR reads. The sample comprises roughly 350,000 distinct CDR3 sequences, about a sixth of which are singletons, and 2% to 3% rests with the top ten. The specimen sequenced was peripheral blood. All receptors come from an adult woman with stable Graves' hyperthyroidism.

At least ten counts were recorded for this clonotype. The gene calls are TRBV27 and TRBJ1-1; tentative D call: TRBD1 (5 bases). Between the trimmed V and J ends, which lost 6 bases and 7 bases, there was a span of 15 bases. Germline V gene lookup returns CDR1 MNHEY and CDR2 SMNVEV (reference sequence). The CDR3 consists of 13 residues. The CDR3 sequence: CASRRQIVNEAFF. The DNA for the CDR3 is TGTGCCAGCAGACGACAGATAGTTAATGAAGCTTTCTTT.

This rearrangement joins TRBV28 to TRBJ2-7; TRBD1 or TRBD2 may be the D gene (6 bases each). V lost 3 bases and J 5 bases, leaving 11 bases between the germline ends. Germline assignment: CDR1 MDHEN and CDR2 SYDVKM. The CDR3 has 13 residues. CDR3 protein: CASSFVGGHEQYF. CDR3 in DNA: TGTGCCAGCAGTTTTGTCGGGGGCCACGAGCAGTACTTC.

This clonotype was observed at least ten times. The CDR3 DNA reads TGTGCCAGCAGTTTAGTCCAGTTGAGGGGATCCCCCTACGAGCAGTACTTC. This encodes CASSLVQLRGSPYEQYF. This sequence joins TRBV28 and TRBJ2-7; D could derive from TRBD1 or TRBD2 (5 bases each). Germline CDR1 MDHEN, CDR2 SYDVKM. The V gene lost 2 bases and the J gene lost 2 bases, with 19 bases spanning the gap. This CDR3 is built from 17 residues.

The CDR3 region has the DNA TGTGCCAGCAGTTTTCTAGGGTGGAGATTTGCCGGGGAGCTGTTTTTT. Translation gives CASSFLGWRFAGELFF. V and J are TRBV28 and TRBJ2-2; no clear D gene. The germline V gene encodes CDR1 MDHEN and CDR2 SYDVKM. The CDR3 length is 16 residues. Between the trimmed V and J ends, which lost 3 bases and 6 bases, there was a span of 17 bases.

The chain joins TRBV7-9 to TRBJ1-6; a weak D match, TRBD1 (5 bases). Germline V gene data show CDR1 as SEHNR and CDR2 as FQNEAQ (reference sequence). Trimming stripped 5 bases from V and 12 bases from J, with 20 bases between. CDR3 length equals 15 residues. Here the CDR3 reads CASSPGGRREGPLHF. CDR3 DNA: TGTGCCAGCAGCCCGGGGGGACGGCGAGAGGGACCCCTCCACTTT.

This clonotype showed up many times. The gene calls are TRBV12-3 or TRBV12-4 and TRBJ1-6; TRBD1 agrees at 7 bases. Trimming cost V 6 bases and J 7 bases; bases outside gene matches: 3. This CDR3 is 13 amino acids long. DNA of the CDR3: TGTGCCAGCAGACAGGGGTTCAATTCACCCCTCCACTTT. Encoded protein: CASRQGFNSPLHF.

This clonotype was found a few times. The V gene is TRBV6-1, the J gene TRBJ2-4; D is tentatively TRBD1 or TRBD2 (5 bases each). The CDR3 spans 18 residues. The V gene lost 7 bases and the J gene lost 1 base, with 23 bases spanning the gap. Germline V gene lookup returns CDR1 MNHNS and CDR2 SASEGT. CDR3 residues: CASTQGRGGSVAKNIQYF. The CDR3 coding sequence is TGTGCCAGCACCCAGGGTCGGGGCGGCAGCGTCGCCAAAAACATTCAGTACTTC.

This clonotype occurred a few times. The chain's CDR3 is CSAFDREALHF. In DNA, the CDR3 is TGCAGTGCTTTTGACAGGGAGGCCCTCCACTTT. V and J are TRBV20-1 and TRBJ1-6, with TRBD1 identical over 7 bases. The CDR3 has 11 amino acids. From germline, CDR1 is DFQATT and CDR2 SNEGSKA (reference sequence). V dropped 5 bases and J dropped 14; count of bases not matched to a gene: 6.

This clonotype was recorded many times. This chain joins TRBV20-1 and TRBJ1-6; a weak D match, TRBD1 (5 bases). Germline lookup yields CDR1 DFQATT and CDR2 SNEGSKA (reference sequence). The CDR3 length is 15 residues. Deletions cut 4 bases from V and 10 bases from J, with 20 bases between. The CDR3 nucleotides read TGCAGTGCTAAAAACCCCGGGGGAGTTGGCTCACCCCTCCACTTT. This gives the protein CSAKNPGGVGSPLHF.

Comments on this clonotype: Being one base from a much bigger clone, this may be a read error. This chain joins TRBV5-1 and TRBJ2-2; TRBD1 matches at 8 bases. Germline-derived CDR1 and CDR2 are SGHRS and YFSETQ. The CDR3 contains 15 residues. The CDR3 loop is CASSDGQGGTGELCF. In DNA, the CDR3 is TGCGCCAGCAGCGACGGACAGGGAGGCACCGGGGAGCTGTGTTTT.

This clonotype was detected ten times or more. The CDR3 DNA reads TGTGCCAGCAGCCTCCGCGGGGGGCTTGACACTGAAGCTTTCTTT. It is translated as CASSLRGGLDTEAFF. This chain links TRBV7-3 with TRBJ1-1; D is possibly TRBD1 (6 bases). This CDR3 region has 15 residues. CDR1 is SGHTA and CDR2 is FQGTGA in the germline V gene. V lost 5 bases and J 3 bases, leaving 16 bases between the germline ends. The whole variable domain, remainder taken from reference TRBV7-3 and TRBJ1-1, is GAGVSQTPSNKVTEKGKYVELRCDPISGHTALYWYRQSLGQGPEFLIYFQGTGAADDSGLPNDRFFAVRPEGSVSTLKIQRTERGDSAVYLCASSLRGGLDTEAFFGQGTRLTVV.

At least ten counts were recorded for this clonotype. The chain uses TRBV7-2 and TRBJ2-7; 8 bases line up with TRBD2. Trimming at V came to 1 base and at J to 3 bases, leaving 2 bases not matched to a gene. This CDR3 comprises 14 residues. CDR1 SGHTA and CDR2 FQGNSA come from the germline V gene. The CDR3 reads CASSLVAGNYEQYF. The CDR3 DNA is TGTGCCAGCAGCTTAGTAGCGGGGAACTACGAGCAGTACTTC.

This clonotype was counted ten times or more. The chain joins TRBV30 to TRBJ2-7, with D unclear. The CDR3 has 12 residues. The V end lost 3 bases, the J end lost 11 bases, and 17 bases lay between the germline ends. Germline CDR1 is GTSNPN and CDR2 is SVGIG (reference sequence). CDR3 amino acids: CAWRDGRFKEYF. Written as DNA, the CDR3 is TGTGCCTGGAGGGACGGACGGTTTAAGGAGTACTTC.

The V gene is TRBV28, the J gene TRBJ1-1; D may be TRBD1 (5 bases). V was cut by 0 bases and J by 1 base, with 9 bases left in between. The CDR3 consists of 15 residues. CDR1 is MDHEN and CDR2 is SYDVKM in the germline V gene. The CDR3 sequence: CASSLWGRENTEAFF. The DNA for the CDR3 is TGTGCCAGCAGTTTATGGGGCAGGGAGAACACTGAAGCTTTCTTT. Looking up the rest from reference TRBV28 and TRBJ1-1 gives the full variable domain: DVKVTQSSRYLVKRTGEKVFLECVQDMDHENMFWYRQDPGLGLRLIYFSYDVKMKEKGDIPEGYSVSREKKERFSLILESASTNQTSMYLCASSLWGRENTEAFFGQGTRLTVV.

This clonotype was picked up a small number of times. The V and J genes are TRBV28 and TRBJ2-7; 9 positions agree with TRBD2. The junction had 9 bases not matched to a gene; V was cut back by 4 bases and J by 2 bases. The CDR3 spans 16 residues. From germline, CDR1 is MDHEN and CDR2 SYDVKM. The CDR3 sequence is CASSYRLADTPYEQYF. DNA for the CDR3: TGTGCCAGCAGTTACCGACTAGCGGATACTCCCTACGAGCAGTACTTC.

This clonotype occurred many times. The chain has TRBV18 and TRBJ1-5; D gene unclear. Looked up from germline, CDR1 is KGHSH and CDR2 is LQKENI. V was clipped by 0 bases and J by 5 bases, with 17 bases between them. This CDR3 has 17 amino acids. CDR3 loop: CASSPPIEQPSDQPQHF. DNA of the CDR3: TGTGCCAGCTCACCACCTATTGAACAACCATCTGATCAGCCCCAGCATTTT.

This clonotype was seen repeatedly, ten times or more. The chain recombines TRBV4-3 with TRBJ1-6; TRBD1 matches at 9 bases. J gave up 3 bases and V 5 bases, and 5 bases lay outside the gene matches. This CDR3 spans 16 amino acids. Germline V gene lookup returns CDR1 LGHNA and CDR2 YSLEER. The CDR3 loop is CASSDRDRDYNSPLHF. CDR3 DNA sequence: TGCGCCAGCAGCGACCGGGACAGGGACTATAATTCACCCCTCCACTTT.

This clonotype has at least ten counts. This sequence joins TRBV6-5 and TRBJ2-5, with TRBD1 matching 9 bases. This CDR3 spans 15 amino acids. CDR1 and CDR2 from the germline V gene are MNHEY and SVGAGI. Trimming cost V 6 bases and J 4 bases; bases outside gene matches: 9. Here the CDR3 DNA reads TGTGCCAGCAGCGGACCGGGACAGGGAGGAGAGACCCAGTACTTC. Translation: CASSGPGQGGETQYF.

Ten or more counts support this clonotype. The CDR3: CASDASGIQETQYF. CDR3 DNA: TGTGCCAGTGATGCTAGCGGAATCCAAGAGACCCAGTACTTC. The genes are TRBV3-1 and TRBJ2-5, with 7 bases lining up with TRBD2. Losses at the gene ends were 9 bases for V and 1 base for J; bases not matched to a gene: 8. CDR3 length: 14 amino acids. From germline, CDR1 is LGHDT and CDR2 YNNKEL (reference sequence).

The table lists this clonotype with many counts. The V call is TRBV20-1, the J call TRBJ2-7; D assignment may be TRBD1 or TRBD2 (5 bases each). The CDR3 extends over 13 amino acids. Trimming cost V 3 bases and J 6 bases, with 15 bases left between them. CDR1 DFQATT and CDR2 SNEGSKA come from the germline V gene (reference sequence). The CDR3 sequence is CSASWGSEGEQYF. In DNA, the CDR3 is TGCAGTGCTAGTTGGGGCAGCGAGGGCGAGCAGTACTTC.

There are many counts of this clonotype. This chain connects TRBV6-2 or TRBV6-3 to TRBJ1-1; D is unresolved. Between the trimmed V and J ends, which lost 3 bases and 6 bases, there was a span of 14 bases. Germline V gene lookup returns CDR1 MNHEY and CDR2 SVGEGT. CDR3 length: 14 residues. The CDR3 protein is CASSYKPSRAEAFF. Here the CDR3 DNA reads TGTGCCAGCAGTTATAAGCCCTCCCGGGCTGAAGCTTTCTTT.

This clonotype was observed at least ten times. V is TRBV28 and J is TRBJ2-4; D remains unclear. This CDR3 comprises 12 residues. V shed 5 bases and J shed 8 bases, with 10 bases lying between them. Germline V gives CDR1 MDHEN, CDR2 SYDVKM. CDR3 DNA sequence: TGTGCCAGCAGTACGCTGTTAGACATTCAGTACTTC. Its protein product is CASSTLLDIQYF.

The sample holds many counts of this clonotype. The V and J genes are TRBV12-3 or TRBV12-4 and TRBJ2-5; D not resolved. Trimming cost V 8 bases and J 2 bases, with 12 bases left between them. This CDR3 has 13 amino acids. The CDR3 loop is CASATGPQETQYF. For the CDR3, the DNA is TGTGCCAGCGCGACGGGCCCTCAAGAGACCCAGTACTTC.

This clonotype was detected many times. The chain combines TRBV12-3 or TRBV12-4 with TRBJ1-2, with 7 bases that match TRBD1. After removal of 6 bases from V and 0 bases from J, the junction contained 7 bases not matched to a gene. The CDR3 has 15 amino acids. CDR3 in amino acids: CASSRDRAPNYGYTF. DNA of the CDR3: TGTGCCAGCAGCCGCGACAGGGCCCCTAACTATGGCTACACCTTC.

This clonotype was found many times. This chain joins TRBV5-1 and TRBJ2-7; no clear D gene. The CDR3 spans 15 residues. The ends were cut back, 0 bases at V and 2 bases at J, with 12 bases in the middle. In germline, CDR1 is SGHRS, CDR2 YFSETQ. The CDR3 sequence is CASSLATAPTYEQYF. The CDR3 nucleotides read TGCGCCAGCAGCTTGGCAACCGCCCCCACCTACGAGCAGTACTTC. Full variable domain (outside the CDR3, taken from reference TRBV5-1 and TRBJ2-7): KAGVTQTPRYLIKTRGQQVTLSCSPISGHRSVSWYQQTPGQGLQFLFEYFSETQRNKGNFPGRFSGRQFSNSRSEMNVSTLELGDSALYLCASSLATAPTYEQYFGPGTRLTVT.

In its sample, this clonotype was seen many times. The chain combines TRBV6-2 or TRBV6-3 with TRBJ2-2; 7 bases fit TRBD1. V lost 6 bases and J lost 1; bases outside the gene matches: 8. The CDR3 has 16 residues. CDR1 is MNHEY, CDR2 SVGEGT, per germline. CDR3 sequence reads: CASSHPGTENTGELFF. CDR3 DNA sequence: TGTGCCAGCAGCCACCCCGGGACAGAGAACACCGGGGAGCTGTTTTTT.

This clonotype was recorded many times. V usage is TRBV6-1 and J usage is TRBJ1-1, with D possibly being TRBD1 (6 bases). The CDR3 extends over 13 amino acids. V dropped 6 bases and J dropped 8 bases, with 16 bases sitting between them. Germline values: CDR1 MNHNS, CDR2 SASEGT. This chain's CDR3 is CASSPKGGREAFF. The CDR3 DNA is TGTGCCAGCAGCCCTAAGGGGGGGCGAGAAGCTTTCTTT.

This clonotype has a count of ten or more. J is TRBJ2-7 and V is TRBV6-1; TRBD1 matches 9 bases. This CDR3 spans 14 amino acids. CDR1 is MNHNS, CDR2 SASEGT, per germline. Trimming at V came to 4 bases and at J to 1 base, leaving 2 bases not matched to a gene. The CDR3 region has the DNA TGTGCCAGCAGTGTAGACAGGGGGTCCTACGAGCAGTACTTC. It translates to CASSVDRGSYEQYF.

This clonotype has a count of ten or more. The gene calls are TRBV19 and TRBJ2-7, with D possibly TRBD1 on 5 matching bases. The CDR3 extends over 14 amino acids. With 5 bases removed from V and 0 bases from J, the gap between germline ends came to 11 bases. Germline values: CDR1 LNHDA, CDR2 SQIVND (reference sequence). CDR3 sequence reads: CASSATGYSYEQYF. The CDR3 bases are TGTGCCAGTAGTGCCACAGGATACTCCTACGAGCAGTACTTC.

This clonotype was seen at least ten times. The V call is TRBV12-3 or TRBV12-4, the J call TRBJ2-7, with 11 bases identical to TRBD2. The trim removed 6 bases at V and 0 bases at J, leaving 4 bases unmatched. CDR3 length equals 15 residues. In DNA, the CDR3 is TGTGCCAGCAGCCGTAGCGGGAGGGCCTCCTACGAGCAGTACTTC. It is translated as CASSRSGRASYEQYF.